Listed below are T cell receptor beta chains from one sample, sequenced in a study of shared clonotypes between healthy human individuals. Produced via immunoSEQ multiplex PCR; TCRdb's table is partial and in-frame only. The table shows 1.5 million to 2.5 million clones, with about 94% occurring only once. Sequences were obtained from naive CD8+ T cells sorted from blood. These receptors all come from a young man in good health. The CDR3 runs from the conserved cysteine through the conserved F or W. The D gene is left open where the match is weak. Only some rows state a clone size, as once, few, many or a class for expanded clones.

D,V,size,J,length,DNA,CDR3
TRBD1,TRBV13,NA,TRBJ1-3,21,TGTGCCAGCAGCCCGTTAGGCGGGACTACCGGGACAGGCGTCTCTGGAAACACCATATATTTT,CASSPLGGTTGTGVSGNTIYF
NA,TRBV6-4,NA,TRBJ2-5,16,TGTGCCAGCAGATATACAGGGTCCAGATGGCAAGAGACCCAGTACTTC,CASRYTGSRWQETQYF
NA,TRBV27,NA,TRBJ2-1,13,TGTGCCAGCAGTTGGGATGGGTACAATGAGCAGTTCTTC,CASSWDGYNEQFF
NA,TRBV9,NA,TRBJ2-1,15,TGTGCCAGCAGCGTAGATGGGAATCCGGACAATGAGCAGTTCTTC,CASSVDGNPDNEQFF
TRBD1,TRBV9,NA,TRBJ2-1,16,TGTGCCAGCAGCGTAGCCGGGACAGGGGCCTTCAATGAGCAGTTCTTC,CASSVAGTGAFNEQFF
NA,TRBV7-6,once,TRBJ1-2,13,TGTGCCAGCAGCTTAGGGACTTACTATGGCTACACCTTC,CASSLGTYYGYTF
TRBD1,TRBV12-5,NA,TRBJ1-1,15,TGTGCTAGTGGTTTAGGGACAGGGGATGGTACTGAAGCTTTCTTT,CASGLGTGDGTEAFF
NA,TRBV9,once,TRBJ2-2,17,TGTGCCAGCAGCGTAGACCACTCGTACGGGGACACCGGGGAGCTGTTTTTT,CASSVDHSYGDTGELFF
NA,TRBV6-5,NA,TRBJ2-7,14,TGTGCCAGCAGATACCGGGACGGACCCTACGAGCAGTACTTC,CASRYRDGPYEQYF
NA,TRBV10-1,NA,TRBJ2-1,11,TGCGCCAGCAGTGACAGTCATGAGCAGTTCTTC,CASSDSHEQFF
NA,TRBV7-9,NA,TRBJ2-5,14,TGTGCCAGCAGCTTAACAGAGAACCAAGAGACCCAGTACTTC,CASSLTENQETQYF
NA,TRBV7-9,NA,TRBJ2-7,11,TGTGCCAGCAAAAAGGCAGACGAGCAGTACTTC,CASKKADEQYF
TRBD2,TRBV29-1,once,TRBJ2-5,16,TGCAGCGTTGAAGATCTCAAAGCGGGAGGCGGAGAGACCCAGTACTTC,CSVEDLKAGGGETQYF
NA,TRBV4-3,NA,TRBJ2-1,15,TGCGCCAGCAGCCAAGTAGCGAGCTCCTACAATGAGCAGTTCTTC,CASSQVASSYNEQFF
TRBD2,TRBV9,NA,TRBJ2-7,13,TGTGCCAGCAGCCTGGCGGGGGGCGACGAGCAGTACTTC,CASSLAGGDEQYF
NA,TRBV4-1,NA,TRBJ1-1,13,TGCGCCAGCAGCCCGACGGACGGTCCTGAAGCTTTCTTT,CASSPTDGPEAFF
TRBD2,TRBV13,NA,TRBJ2-5,14,TGTGCCAGCAGCTTAGCGGGGGGGAAAGAGACCCAGTACTTC,CASSLAGGKETQYF
NA,TRBV19,NA,TRBJ2-7,13,TGTGCCAGTAGCAACGGGGGCTCCTACGAGCAGTACTTC,CASSNGGSYEQYF
NA,TRBV10-1,NA,TRBJ2-7,15,TGCGCCAGCAGTGAGTCGACAGGTTCGACCTACGAGCAGTACTTC,CASSESTGSTYEQYF
NA,TRBV7-9,NA,TRBJ1-1,16,TGTGCCAGCAGCTCCGACAGAGGAACAGTGAACACTGAAGCTTTCTTT,CASSSDRGTVNTEAFF
NA,TRBV5-1,few,TRBJ2-2,15,TGCGCCAGCAGCTTGGAGGGTAGAAGCACCGGGGAGCTGTTTTTT,CASSLEGRSTGELFF
NA,TRBV27,NA,TRBJ2-7,13,TGTGCCAGCAGTTTTAGCCAGGGCTACGAGCAGTACTTC,CASSFSQGYEQYF
TRBD2,TRBV4-1,NA,TRBJ2-3,15,TGCGCCAGCAGCCAATGGGGAGGGACGTTGAATACGCAGTATTTT,CASSQWGGTLNTQYF
TRBD1,TRBV2,NA,TRBJ2-7,18,TGTGCCAGCCCCCCGATCCGGCTAACTGGGACAGGGGGCGACGAGCAGTACTTC,CASPPIRLTGTGGDEQYF
NA,TRBV30,NA,TRBJ1-4,14,TGTGCCTGGAGTCCAGGGGAGTTAGGGGAAAAACTGTTTTTT,CAWSPGELGEKLFF
TRBD1,TRBV29-1,NA,TRBJ2-1,14,TGCAGCGTTCCCGGGACAGTGAGCTACAATGAGCAGTTCTTC,CSVPGTVSYNEQFF
TRBD2,TRBV6-5,NA,TRBJ2-2,14,TGTGCCAGCAGCCCGGAGGGAGGGACCGGGGAGCTGTTTTTT,CASSPEGGTGELFF
NA,TRBV6-5,NA,TRBJ2-2,15,TGTGCCAGCAGCCCAGGCAGGGGGAACACCGGGGAGCTGTTTTTT,CASSPGRGNTGELFF
NA,TRBV4-1,NA,TRBJ2-1,17,TGCGCCAGCAGCCAACGACTGGGACACCCTATGGGAGGTGAGCAGTTCTTC,CASSQRLGHPMGGEQFF
TRBD2,TRBV7-9,once,TRBJ2-1,18,TGTGCCAGCAGTAGGGGACTAGCGGGAGTCGAATCCTACAATGAGCAGTTCTTC,CASSRGLAGVESYNEQFF
NA,TRBV6-5,NA,TRBJ2-3,15,TGTGCCAGCAGTTACGATGGGGGGCGAACAGATACGCAGTATTTT,CASSYDGGRTDTQYF
NA,TRBV27,NA,TRBJ2-7,14,TGTGCCAGCAGTTTAACCGGGGCGTCCTACGAGCAGTACTTC,CASSLTGASYEQYF
NA,TRBV6-1,NA,TRBJ1-4,14,TGTGCCAGCAGTGTCAGGGATGAGGATGAAAAACTGTTTTTT,CASSVRDEDEKLFF
NA,TRBV4-1,few,TRBJ1-6,15,TGCGCCAGCAGCCAAGCGGGGGCGTACCCTTCACCCCTCCACTTT,CASSQAGAYPSPLHF
TRBD1,TRBV27,NA,TRBJ2-7,16,TGTGCCAGCAGTTTGTCCCCCCCGACAGGGATCCACGAGCAGTACTTC,CASSLSPPTGIHEQYF
NA,TRBV6-1,NA,TRBJ2-7,14,TGTGCCAGCAGTGAAGGGGGGTCCGTCTACGAGCAGTACTTC,CASSEGGSVYEQYF
NA,TRBV6-5,few,TRBJ1-1,14,TGTGCCAGCAGCTATCAGGGGAGGCTGGCTGAAGCTTTCTTT,CASSYQGRLAEAFF
NA,TRBV7-9,NA,TRBJ2-1,16,TGTGCCAGCAGCCCAGCAGGGGAAGGACTAGGGAATGAGCAGTTCTTC,CASSPAGEGLGNEQFF
NA,TRBV5-1,NA,TRBJ1-2,19,TGCGCCAGCAGCTTGGCCCACAGTTCGGTGTTGGACAGCAACTATGGCTACACCTTC,CASSLAHSSVLDSNYGYTF
NA,TRBV4-3,NA,TRBJ2-2,15,TGCGCCAGCAGCCTCAGGGGGGTATACACCGGGGAGCTGTTTTTT,CASSLRGVYTGELFF
TRBD2,TRBV18,NA,TRBJ2-1,16,TGTGCCAGCTCACCATCAGCGGGGGGGCCCACGGATGAGCAGTTCTTC,CASSPSAGGPTDEQFF
NA,TRBV2,NA,TRBJ2-4,15,TGTGCCAGCAGACTAATGGGGGGAGCCAAAAACATTCAGTACTTC,CASRLMGGAKNIQYF
NA,TRBV10-3,NA,TRBJ1-1,14,TGTGCCATCAGTGAACCCCGGAAGGGCCCTGAAGCTTTCTTT,CAISEPRKGPEAFF
TRBD2,TRBV2,once,TRBJ2-7,14,TGTGCCAGGGGGGAGACTAGCGGCTCCTACGAGCAGTACTTC,CARGETSGSYEQYF
NA,TRBV4-3,NA,TRBJ2-3,14,TGCGCCAGCAGCCAGCTAACTGAGGTAGATACGCAGTATTTT,CASSQLTEVDTQYF
NA,TRBV6-1,NA,TRBJ1-3,14,TGTGCCAGCAGTGAAGTCGAGTCGAGAAACACCATATATTTT,CASSEVESRNTIYF
NA,TRBV7-2,NA,TRBJ1-3,14,TGTGCCAGCAGCTTAGCTAGCTCTGGAAACACCATATATTTT,CASSLASSGNTIYF
NA,TRBV29-1,NA,TRBJ2-3,12,TGCAGCGTTGAAAAGGGGTTTGAATCGCAGTATTTT,CSVEKGFESQYF
NA,TRBV21-1,NA,TRBJ1-6,15,TGTGCCAGCAGCACACCGGGACTGATTAATTCACCCCTCCACTTT,CASSTPGLINSPLHF
NA,TRBV5-4,NA,TRBJ2-7,15,TGTGCCAGCAGCTTACAGGGAACCCCGTCTAACGAGCAGTACTTC,CASSLQGTPSNEQYF
NA,TRBV27,NA,TRBJ2-7,14,TGTGCCAGCAGTTTAGTCGGGATTAGGACCGAGCAGTACTTC,CASSLVGIRTEQYF
NA,TRBV2,NA,TRBJ2-5,13,TGTGCCAGCAGTGTTAGCGGAGGAGAGACCCAGTACTTC,CASSVSGGETQYF
NA,TRBV15,NA,TRBJ2-7,13,TGTGCCACCAGCACCAGGACGGATGGGGAGCAGTACTTC,CATSTRTDGEQYF
NA,TRBV6-5,NA,TRBJ2-2,14,TGTGCCAGCAGTTACGGCAGGGTTACCGGGGAGCTGTTTTTT,CASSYGRVTGELFF
NA,TRBV5-4,NA,TRBJ2-7,13,TGTGCCAGCAGCCTCGCCGCCTCCTACGAGCAGTACTTC,CASSLAASYEQYF
TRBD1,TRBV13,NA,TRBJ2-7,14,TGTGCCAGCAGCTTTCGAACAGGGGTGTACGAGCAGTACTTC,CASSFRTGVYEQYF
NA,TRBV13,NA,TRBJ1-2,14,TGTGCCAGCAGCATCGGGACCAGGGTCTATGGCTACACCTTC,CASSIGTRVYGYTF
NA,TRBV7-6,NA,TRBJ2-1,17,TGTGCCAGCAGCTTAGCTCCAGGAGTCAATGCGTACAATGAGCAGTTCTTC,CASSLAPGVNAYNEQFF
NA,TRBV14,NA,TRBJ2-7,17,TGTGCCAGCAGCCTCCTTCCCCGACTGGGCCGTTCCTACGAGCAGTACTTC,CASSLLPRLGRSYEQYF
NA,TRBV27,NA,TRBJ1-1,14,TGTGCCAGCAGAGATTTTCAGTCGGGCACTGAAGCTTTCTTT,CASRDFQSGTEAFF